This T cell receptor beta chain is drawn from a study of metastatic and nonmetastatic thyroid tumors. The CDR3 has 15 amino acids. Germline V gene sequence: CDR1 SGHRS, CDR2 YFSETQ. A remark on this clone: Compared with germline, one end of the junction differs, possibly owing to a read error.

None of the patients had undergone any treatment ahead of thyroid surgery. TCRdb reanalyzed the PCR reads with MiXCR. The sample consists of roughly 34,000 clones, 21% of them appearing once. The sequenced material came from tumor tissue. The clonotype comes from a male donor with papillary thyroid cancer or a benign thyroid nodule (not recorded which). Some clones in this sample may be carry-over from other donors' samples. The rearrangement uses TRBV5-1 and TRBJ2-5; D is uncertain. As DNA, the CDR3 is TGCGCCATCAGCTTGGCCTCGTGGGGTGGGGAGACCCAGTACTTC. Translating gives CAISLASWGGETQYF.